The 28 T cell receptor beta chains below were found in one sample sequenced in a study of neurological immune-mediated disorders. TCRdb processed the 5' RACE reads anew with MiXCR; each CDR3 protein has one entry. The data show approximately 50,000 distinct CDR3 sequences, 7% to 10% seen once. The time point: longitudinal time-point 3. Sample: PBMCs. All receptors derive from a woman in her forties in good health.

This clonotype was detected many times. This sequence joins TRBV9 and TRBJ1-4; TRBD1 matches at 7 bases. Germline V CDR1 and CDR2: SGDLS, YYNGEE. This CDR3 is built from 16 residues. With 4 bases clipped from V and 3 bases from J, the junction kept 9 bases outside the gene matches. The DNA for the CDR3 is TGTGCCAGCAGCCCCGGGGGGACAGCGGCTAATGAAAAACTGTTTTTT. It encodes CASSPGGTAANEKLFF. Complete variable domain (other parts from reference TRBV9 and TRBJ1-4): DSGVTQTPKHLITATGQRVTLRCSPRSGDLSVYWYQQSLDQGLQFLIQYYNGEERAKGNILERFSAQQFPDLHSELNLSSLELGDSALYFCASSPGGTAANEKLFFGSGTQLSVL.

The chain uses TRBV12-3 or TRBV12-4 and TRBJ2-1; no firm D call. The CDR3 is 13 residues long. Trimming left V 8 bases short and J 6 bases short, with 14 bases between. CDR3 in amino acids: CASLPPVGNEQFF. The CDR3 DNA is TGTGCCAGCCTCCCCCCGGTTGGCAATGAGCAGTTCTTC.

This clonotype showed up many times. The chain uses TRBV24-1 and TRBJ2-2; D assignment may be TRBD1 or TRBD2 (6 bases each). Trimming cost V 9 bases and J 0 bases, with 25 bases left between them. The CDR3 covers 19 residues. The germline V gene has CDR1 KGHDR and CDR2 SFDVKD. In DNA form, the CDR3 reads TGTGCCACCGGGGGGCCCAGGGGTCGATCAATCTCGAACACCGGGGAGCTGTTTTTT. It specifies CATGGPRGRSISNTGELFF.

This clonotype has ten or more counts. The V call is TRBV6-2 or TRBV6-3, the J call TRBJ2-7, with D maybe TRBD1 (8 bases). The CDR3 loop spans 15 amino acids. The V end was cut by 8 bases, the J end by 1 base, with 18 bases between. Germline CDR1 is MNHEY and CDR2 is SVGEGT. Here the CDR3 reads CASRRGRDRSYEQYF. CDR3 nucleotides: TGTGCCAGCCGGCGGGGGAGGGACAGGTCCTACGAGCAGTACTTC.

CDR3 residues: CASRPGTGYPGELFF. CDR3 DNA sequence: TGCGCCAGCAGACCCGGGACAGGGTATCCCGGGGAGCTGTTTTTT. V and J are TRBV5-1 and TRBJ2-2; 9 nucleotides align to TRBD1. Germline CDR1 is SGHRS and CDR2 is YFSETQ. The CDR3 totals 15 residues. J gave up 6 bases and V 5 bases, and 8 bases lay outside the gene matches.

This clonotype was found many times. The V gene is TRBV5-1, the J gene TRBJ2-7, with D perhaps matching TRBD2 (6 bases). CDR3 length: 13 amino acids. Germline lookup yields CDR1 SGHRS and CDR2 YFSETQ. Trimming removed 4 bases from V and 4 bases from J, with 12 bases in between. Written as DNA, the CDR3 is TGCGCCAGCAGCCTGGAGGGGTTGTACGAGCAGTACTTC. Protein: CASSLEGLYEQYF.

This clonotype was found many times. The V gene is TRBV5-1, the J gene TRBJ1-1; D ambiguous. The germline gives CDR1 SGHRS, CDR2 YFSETQ. V was trimmed by 4 bases and J by 1 base, leaving 17 bases between them. The CDR3 loop spans 16 amino acids. The CDR3 DNA follows: TGCGCCAGCAGCCCTCTAAGTCAACAGCCGAACACTGAAGCTTTCTTT. Translating it yields CASSPLSQQPNTEAFF.

The table lists this clonotype with many counts. The gene calls are TRBV15 and TRBJ2-2; the match to TRBD2 covers 11 bases. V dropped 0 bases and J dropped 5; count of bases not matched to a gene: 5. In germline, CDR1 is LNHNV, CDR2 YYDKDF (reference sequence). There are 17 residues in the CDR3. The CDR3, as DNA: TGTGCCACCAGCAGAGATTATGCTAGCGGGAGGACCGGGGAGCTGTTTTTT. It specifies CATSRDYASGRTGELFF.

This clonotype was detected many times. The chain links TRBV9 to TRBJ2-3, with TRBD2 identical over 7 bases. The V and J ends lost 0 bases and 3 bases, in that order; junction bases with no gene match: 10. This CDR3 spans 17 amino acids. In germline, CDR1 is SGDLS, CDR2 YYNGEE. The CDR3: CASSVAGRASGTDTQYF. The CDR3 DNA sequence: TGTGCCAGCAGCGTAGCGGGGCGGGCTAGCGGTACAGATACGCAGTATTTT.

This clonotype was found a few times. V usage is TRBV2 and J usage is TRBJ1-5; 9 bases align to TRBD1. With 5 bases clipped from V and 4 bases from J, the junction kept 3 bases outside the gene matches. CDR3 length equals 14 residues. The germline V gene encodes CDR1 SNHLY and CDR2 FYNNEI. The CDR3 sequence: CASSPGTGNQPQHF. CDR3 sequence (DNA): TGTGCCAGCAGTCCTGGGACAGGGAATCAGCCCCAGCATTTT.

This chain links TRBV6-2 or TRBV6-3 with TRBJ1-1, with no clear D. This CDR3 region has 14 residues. Per germline, CDR1 MNHEY and CDR2 SVGEGT. Trimming took 0 bases from V and 0 from J, leaving 5 bases between them. The CDR3: CASSYSRVNTEAFF. DNA for the CDR3: TGTGCCAGCAGTTACTCGAGAGTGAACACTGAAGCTTTCTTT.

At least ten counts were recorded for this clonotype. The chain employs TRBV3-1 and TRBJ2-7; D remains unclear. The germline V gene has CDR1 LGHDT and CDR2 YNNKEL (reference sequence). The CDR3 consists of 12 residues. Deletions cut 4 bases from V and 4 bases from J, with 8 bases between. The CDR3 DNA is TGTGCCAGCAGCCTCGGCCGTTACGAGCAGTACTTC. Its protein is CASSLGRYEQYF.

This clonotype has at least ten counts. V usage is TRBV27 and J usage is TRBJ2-5; D is perhaps TRBD2 (6 bases). Trimming took off 5 bases at V and 4 bases at J, with 20 bases between the two ends. From germline, CDR1 is MNHEY and CDR2 SMNVEV (reference sequence). The CDR3 loop spans 16 amino acids. The CDR3 sequence is CASSHNPGERGETQYF. As DNA, the CDR3 is TGTGCCAGCAGTCATAACCCGGGGGAACGAGGAGAGACCCAGTACTTC.

This clonotype was seen only a few times. The V gene is TRBV25-1, the J gene TRBJ2-7; 8 bases align to TRBD1. The length of the CDR3 is 15 residues. The junction had 9 bases not matched to a gene; V was cut back by 4 bases and J by 4 bases. Germline V gives CDR1 MGHDK, CDR2 SYGVNS. CDR3 sequence: CASSAPGGKGYEQYF. CDR3 nucleotide sequence: TGTGCCAGCAGTGCTCCAGGGGGCAAAGGGTACGAGCAGTACTTC.

The sample holds many counts of this clonotype. The rearrangement joins TRBV30 to TRBJ1-1; D is unclear. Looked up from germline, CDR1 is GTSNPN and CDR2 is SVGIG (reference sequence). V lost 3 bases, J lost 4 bases, and 9 bases lay in between. The CDR3 has 12 residues. CDR3 sequence (DNA): TGTGCCTGGAGACGACGGGGCACTGAAGCTTTCTTT. This translates into CAWRRRGTEAFF.

This clonotype was counted at least ten times. The rearrangement uses TRBV5-5 and TRBJ2-5; 11 bases agree with TRBD2. Unmatched junction bases numbered 6, after V lost 4 bases and J lost 1 base. The length of the CDR3 is 16 residues. CDR1 SGHKS and CDR2 YYEKEE come from the germline V gene (reference sequence). The CDR3 DNA reads TGTGCCAGCAGCCCCCGGCTAGCGGGGGGCCAAGAGACCCAGTACTTC. This gives the protein CASSPRLAGGQETQYF.

This clonotype was seen many times. The chain couples TRBV20-1 to TRBJ1-5; no clear D. The V and J ends lost 4 bases and 0 bases respectively, with 19 bases between them. The germline V gene has CDR1 DFQATT and CDR2 SNEGSKA (reference sequence). CDR3 length equals 17 residues. CDR3 protein: CSATPFGVTDSNQPQHF. DNA for the CDR3: TGCAGTGCTACCCCGTTCGGGGTTACCGATAGCAATCAGCCCCAGCATTTT.

This sequence joins TRBV20-1 and TRBJ2-7, with D maybe TRBD2 (5 bases). CDR3 size: 14 residues. CDR1 and CDR2 from the germline V gene are DFQATT and SNEGSKA (reference sequence). Trimming took off 0 bases at V and 3 bases at J, with 12 bases between the two ends. The CDR3 DNA sequence: TGCAGTGCTAGAGACAGCGGACTGAGCTACGAGCAGTACTTC. Translation gives CSARDSGLSYEQYF.

This clonotype was counted ten times or more. J is TRBJ2-3 and V is TRBV9; D remains unclear. V lost 1 base, J lost 6 bases, and 9 bases lay in between. The CDR3 consists of 13 residues. Germline V gene lookup returns CDR1 SGDLS and CDR2 YYNGEE. Here the CDR3 DNA reads TGTGCCAGCAGCGTAAATCCCTACGATACGCAGTATTTT. Residues: CASSVNPYDTQYF.

This clonotype was found many times. The chain has TRBV20-1 and TRBJ2-7; 11 bases are a match to TRBD1. With V trimmed by 5 bases and J by 5 bases, 5 bases remained unmatched. Germline values: CDR1 DFQATT, CDR2 SNEGSKA (reference sequence). The CDR3 has 13 residues. The CDR3 region has the DNA TGCAGTGCTGGGACAGGGGGTGGGAACGAGCAGTACTTC. It is translated as CSAGTGGGNEQYF.

About this clonotype itself: The CDR3 end shows no conserved phenylalanine or tryptophan, and so a read error is likely. The chain couples TRBV7-6 to TRBJ2-1; possibly TRBD1 for D (6 bases). The CDR3 spans 12 residues. Germline V gene lookup returns CDR1 SGHVS and CDR2 FNYEAQ. Trimming stripped 5 bases from V and 10 bases from J, with 12 bases between. DNA for the CDR3: TGTGCCAGCAGCCCAGGGGACCTCGAGCAGTTCCTA. Translating it yields CASSPGDLEQFL.

This clonotype was seen many times. The chain joins TRBV7-8 to TRBJ2-1, with TRBD2 matching 15 bases. Germline V gene sequence: CDR1 SGHVS, CDR2 FQNEAQ. The V gene end was trimmed by 2 bases and the J gene end by 7 bases; junction bases not matched to a gene: 9. The CDR3 length is 18 residues. CDR3 in amino acids: CASSLRSGTSGRRNEQFF. DNA for the CDR3: TGTGCCAGCAGCTTAAGAAGCGGGACTAGCGGGAGGAGGAATGAGCAGTTCTTC.

This clonotype was seen a handful of times. The rearrangement links TRBV3-1 to TRBJ1-6, with TRBD1 as a possible D gene (5 bases). Per germline, CDR1 LGHDT and CDR2 YNNKEL (reference sequence). The V and J ends lost 6 bases and 6 bases respectively, with 15 bases between them. The CDR3 extends over 15 amino acids. The CDR3 loop reads CASRTNGGANSPLHF. DNA for the CDR3: TGTGCCAGCAGAACCAACGGGGGTGCTAATTCACCCCTCCACTTT.

The rearrangement uses TRBV6-1 and TRBJ2-3; the D is unclear. The ends were cut back, 11 bases at V and 0 bases at J, with 15 bases in the middle. From germline, CDR1 is MNHNS and CDR2 SASEGT. This CDR3 has 14 amino acids. The DNA of the CDR3 is TGTGCCTCCGGTCGGCGGTCAAGCACAGATACGCAGTATTTT. This codes for CASGRRSSTDTQYF.

This clonotype has just a few counts. This chain connects TRBV9 to TRBJ2-2, with D tentatively TRBD1 (5 bases). This CDR3 is built from 14 residues. V lost 0 bases and J 5 bases, leaving 8 bases between the germline ends. Germline CDR1 is SGDLS and CDR2 is YYNGEE. CDR3 DNA: TGTGCCAGCAGCGTAGGGGGCTGGACCGGGGAGCTGTTTTTT. This codes for CASSVGGWTGELFF.

This clonotype was detected ten times or more. This chain links TRBV7-9 with TRBJ2-7; D is unclear. Looked up from germline, CDR1 is SEHNR and CDR2 is FQNEAQ (reference sequence). The CDR3 contains 12 residues. V lost 5 bases and J lost 6, with 11 bases in between. Here the CDR3 DNA reads TGTGCCAGCAGCATATACCTATCCGAGCAGTACTTC. As protein: CASSIYLSEQYF.

This clonotype occurred many times. This chain links TRBV5-1 with TRBJ2-1, with D maybe TRBD2 (6 bases). Per the germline V gene, CDR1 is SGHRS and CDR2 is YFSETQ. CDR3 size: 14 residues. V lost 0 bases, J lost 7 bases, and 11 bases lay in between. CDR3 in amino acids: CASSLASGDNEQFF. The CDR3 DNA follows: TGCGCCAGCAGCTTGGCCTCGGGGGATAATGAGCAGTTCTTC.

By share of the sample, this clonotype is medium-sized. This chain joins TRBV5-6 and TRBJ2-1; 11 nucleotides align to TRBD2. The germline V gene has CDR1 SGHDT and CDR2 YYEEEE. The CDR3 contains 15 residues. V gave up 2 bases and J gave up 3 bases; unmatched junction bases: 1. The CDR3 sequence: CASSFGTSGYNEQFF. DNA for the CDR3: TGTGCCAGCAGCTTCGGGACTAGCGGCTACAATGAGCAGTTCTTC.